This TCR beta chain derives from a study of blood T cell repertoires in COVID-19. The CDR3 consists of 11 residues. Germline CDR1 reads SGHRS; CDR2 reads YFSETQ. V lost 3 bases and J lost 5, with 5 bases in between. Profiling relied on immunoSEQ multiplex PCR, and the TCRdb table lists in-frame clones only, not all of them. This table has fewer than 110,000 clones, roughly 88% appearing once. This receptor was obtained from a human donor in a cohort sampled during active COVID-19. V is TRBV5-1 and J is TRBJ2-5; D is unresolved. Sequenced sample: peripheral blood. CDR3 loop: CASSSAETQYF. The CDR3 nucleotides read TGCGCCAGCAGCTCCGCGGAGACCCAGTACTTC.